A single sample is the source of the 4 T cell receptor beta chains below, sequenced in a study of tumor-infiltrating lymphocytes in primary liver carcinoma. Extraction also yielded germline DNA, while blood RNA was obtained from unsorted whole blood. With a constant-region primer, TCR beta cDNA was made from 450 to 550 ng of total RNA. Library construction for TCR beta comprised three nested multiplex PCR rounds performed with slightly modified ARM-PCR. Both of the initial two PCR rounds ran for nine to eleven cycles and employed TRBV1-TRBV30 forward primers alongside a C-beta reverse primer. TCRdb ran MiXCR on the multiplex PCR reads and lists one entry per CDR3 protein. The sample holds some 190,000 distinct CDR3 sequences, 50% to 75% seen once. Sequencing was done on a sample of peripheral blood. Receptors originate from a man between 35 and 55 years old with primary liver carcinoma and hepatitis B virus infection.

This chain joins TRBV12-3 or TRBV12-4 and TRBJ2-5; D gene ambiguous. The CDR3 totals 11 residues. Trimming shortened V by 7 bases and J by 5 bases, and 8 bases separated the two germline ends. Here the CDR3 reads CASTVEETQYF. In DNA form, the CDR3 reads TGTGCCAGCACCGTGGAGGAGACCCAGTACTTC.

This clonotype was recorded many times. The chain couples TRBV11-2 to TRBJ2-2; the match to TRBD2 covers 11 bases. The germline CDR1 and CDR2 sequences are SGHAT and FQNNGV. This CDR3 comprises 14 residues. As DNA, the CDR3 is TGTGCAACCCTAGCGGGAGGGAACACCGGGGAGCTGTTTTTT. Its protein is CATLAGGNTGELFF.

As concerns this clonotype: The CDR3 end shows no conserved phenylalanine or tryptophan, and so a read error is likely. The chain joins TRBV12-3 or TRBV12-4 to TRBJ1-6; no firm D call. The CDR3 contains 13 residues. This CDR3 is CASSPFGCSSLHL. The CDR3 DNA follows: TGTGCCAGCAGTCCGTTCGGTTGTTCATCCCTCCACTTA.

As concerns this clonotype: A read error may be the cause here, since a much bigger clone is one base away. This chain uses TRBV11-1 with TRBJ2-7; D may match TRBD1 or TRBD2 (5 bases each). The CDR3 totals 16 residues. Deletions cut 5 bases from V and 7 bases from J, with 24 bases between. In germline, CDR1 is SGHAT, CDR2 FQDESV (reference sequence). The DNA for the CDR3 is TGTGCCAGCAGCCCACGACAGAGCGGCTCCTACAATGAGCAGTACTTC. Translating gives CASSPRQSGSYNEQYF.